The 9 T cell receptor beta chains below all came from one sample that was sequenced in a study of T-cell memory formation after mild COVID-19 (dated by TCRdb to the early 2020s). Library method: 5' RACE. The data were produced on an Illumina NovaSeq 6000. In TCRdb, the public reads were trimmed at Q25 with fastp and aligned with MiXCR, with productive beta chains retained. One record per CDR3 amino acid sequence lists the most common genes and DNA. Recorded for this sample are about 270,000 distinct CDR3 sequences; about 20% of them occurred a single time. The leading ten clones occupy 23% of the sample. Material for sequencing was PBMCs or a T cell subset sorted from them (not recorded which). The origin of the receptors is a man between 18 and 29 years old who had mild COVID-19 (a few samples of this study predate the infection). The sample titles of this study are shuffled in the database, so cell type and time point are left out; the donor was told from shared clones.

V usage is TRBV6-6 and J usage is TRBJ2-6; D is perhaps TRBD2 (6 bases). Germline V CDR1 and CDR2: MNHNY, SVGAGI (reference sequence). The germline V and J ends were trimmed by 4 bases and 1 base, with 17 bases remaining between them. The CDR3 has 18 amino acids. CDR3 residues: CASSSLRRGSSGANVLTF. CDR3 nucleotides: TGTGCCAGCAGTTCCCTGAGGAGGGGATCTTCTGGGGCCAACGTCCTGACTTTC.

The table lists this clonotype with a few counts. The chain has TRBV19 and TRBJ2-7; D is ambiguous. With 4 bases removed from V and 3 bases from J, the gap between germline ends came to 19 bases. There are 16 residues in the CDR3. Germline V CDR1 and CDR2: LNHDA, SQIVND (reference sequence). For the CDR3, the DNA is TGTGCCAGTAGTACCCTTCTGGCCCGGGCAATCTACGAGCAGTACGTC. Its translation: CASSTLLARAIYEQYV.

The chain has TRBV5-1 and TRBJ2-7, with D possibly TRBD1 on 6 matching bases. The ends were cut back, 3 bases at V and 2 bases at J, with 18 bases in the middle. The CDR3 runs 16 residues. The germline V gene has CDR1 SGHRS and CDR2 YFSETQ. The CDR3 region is CASSSGVGFQAYEQYF. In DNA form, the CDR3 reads TGCGCCAGCAGCTCAGGGGTAGGATTCCAGGCCTACGAGCAGTACTTC.

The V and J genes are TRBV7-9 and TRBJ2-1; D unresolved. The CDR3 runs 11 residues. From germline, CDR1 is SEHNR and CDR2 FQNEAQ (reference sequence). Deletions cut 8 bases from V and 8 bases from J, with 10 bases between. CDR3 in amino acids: CASRGYDEQFF. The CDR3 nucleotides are TGTGCCAGCCGAGGTTACGATGAGCAGTTCTTC.

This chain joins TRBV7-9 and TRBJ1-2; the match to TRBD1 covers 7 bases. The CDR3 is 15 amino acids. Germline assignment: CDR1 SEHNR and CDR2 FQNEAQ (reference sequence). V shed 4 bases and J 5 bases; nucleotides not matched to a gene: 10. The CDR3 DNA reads TGTGCCAGCAGCTCCGGGACAGCAAACCATTATGGCTACACCTTC. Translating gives CASSSGTANHYGYTF.

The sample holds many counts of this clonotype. CDR3 sequence: CASSPGTEETQYF. CDR3 sequence (DNA): TGTGCCAGCTCCCCAGGGACGGAAGAGACCCAGTACTTC. The gene calls are TRBV18 and TRBJ2-5, with D perhaps TRBD1 or TRBD2 (5 bases each). Germline V gives CDR1 KGHSH, CDR2 LQKENI. Trimming removed 6 bases at V and 3 bases at J, with 11 bases between. The CDR3 is 13 amino acids. Combining the CDR3 with reference TRBV18 and TRBJ2-5 gives the whole variable domain NAGVMQNPRHLVRRRGQEARLRCSPMKGHSHVYWYRQLPEEGLKFMVYLQKENIIDESGMPKERFSAEFPKEGPSILRIQQVVRGDSAAYFCASSPGTEETQYFGPGTRLLVL.

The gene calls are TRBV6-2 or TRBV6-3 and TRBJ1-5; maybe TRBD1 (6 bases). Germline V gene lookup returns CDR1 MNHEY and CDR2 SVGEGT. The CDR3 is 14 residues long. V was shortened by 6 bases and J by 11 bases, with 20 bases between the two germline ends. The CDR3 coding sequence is TGTGCCAGCAGCACCTCCCCGCAGGGGAGCACCCAGCATTTT. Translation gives CASSTSPQGSTQHF.

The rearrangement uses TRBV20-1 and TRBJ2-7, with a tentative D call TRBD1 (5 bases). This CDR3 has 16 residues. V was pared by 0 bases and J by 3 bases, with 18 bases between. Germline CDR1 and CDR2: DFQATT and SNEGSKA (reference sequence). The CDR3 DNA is TGCAGTGCTAGAGATGGGTCTGGGGCCCTCCTCTACGAGCAGTACGTC. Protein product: CSARDGSGALLYEQYV.

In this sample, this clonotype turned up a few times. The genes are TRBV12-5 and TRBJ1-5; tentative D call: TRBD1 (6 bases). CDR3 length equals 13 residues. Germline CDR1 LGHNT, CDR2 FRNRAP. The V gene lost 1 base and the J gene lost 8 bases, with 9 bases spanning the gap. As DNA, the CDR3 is TGTGCTAGTGGTTTGGCGGGGGCTGAGCCCCAGCATTTT. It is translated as CASGLAGAEPQHF.